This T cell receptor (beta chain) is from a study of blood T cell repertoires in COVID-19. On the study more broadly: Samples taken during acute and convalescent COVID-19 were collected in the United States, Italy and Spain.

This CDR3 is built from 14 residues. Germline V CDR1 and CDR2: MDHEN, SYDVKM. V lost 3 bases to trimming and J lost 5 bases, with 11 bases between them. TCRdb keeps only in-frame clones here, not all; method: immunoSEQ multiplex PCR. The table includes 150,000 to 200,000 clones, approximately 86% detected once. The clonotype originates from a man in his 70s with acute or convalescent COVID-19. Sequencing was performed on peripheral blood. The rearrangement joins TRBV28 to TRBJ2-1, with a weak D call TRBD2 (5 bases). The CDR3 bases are TGTGCCAGCAGTTTGATTGAGACTAACAATGAGCAGTTCTTC. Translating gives CASSLIETNNEQFF.